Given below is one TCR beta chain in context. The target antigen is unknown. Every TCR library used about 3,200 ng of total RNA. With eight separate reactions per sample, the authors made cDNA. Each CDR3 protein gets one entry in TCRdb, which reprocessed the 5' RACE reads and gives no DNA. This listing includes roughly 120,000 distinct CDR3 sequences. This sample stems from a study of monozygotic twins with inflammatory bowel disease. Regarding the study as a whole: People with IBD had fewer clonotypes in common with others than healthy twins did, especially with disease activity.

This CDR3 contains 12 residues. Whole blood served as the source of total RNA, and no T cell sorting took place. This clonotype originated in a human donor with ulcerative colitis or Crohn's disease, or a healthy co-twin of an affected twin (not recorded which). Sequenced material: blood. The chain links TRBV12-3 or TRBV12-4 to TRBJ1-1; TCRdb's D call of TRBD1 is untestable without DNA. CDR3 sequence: CASSLVGQEAFF.